A selection of T cell receptor beta chains follows, all from one sample in a study of shared clonotypes between healthy human individuals. Libraries were prepared by immunoSEQ multiplex PCR; TCRdb keeps only in-frame clonotypes and omits some of them. The sample holds 1,400,000 or so clones; approximately 98.5% are singletons and the top ten take about 0.34%. The sequenced sample was naive CD4+ T cells sorted from blood. Receptors originate from a man aged 30-40 years in good health. The CDR3 runs from the conserved cysteine through the conserved F or W. Each record gives: V gene, clone size, J gene, D gene, CDR3 protein, CDR3 DNA. D genes are given only for firm matches. Clone size, where shown, is once, few, many, or a class for clones that have expanded.

v_gene: TRBV4-3; abundance: -; j_gene: TRBJ2-1; d_gene: -; CDR3aa: CASSQRPSFNNEQFF; CDR3nt: TGCGCCAGCAGCCAACGACCCTCGTTTAACAATGAGCAGTTCTTC
v_gene: TRBV18; abundance: -; j_gene: TRBJ2-1; d_gene: -; CDR3aa: CASSPLGARNEQFF; CDR3nt: TGTGCCAGCTCCCCCCTTGGTGCTCGTAATGAGCAGTTCTTC
v_gene: TRBV6-5; abundance: -; j_gene: TRBJ2-7; d_gene: -; CDR3aa: CASSYSGTNSYEQYF; CDR3nt: TGTGCCAGCAGTTACTCCGGGACAAACTCCTACGAGCAGTACTTC
v_gene: TRBV9; abundance: -; j_gene: TRBJ2-5; d_gene: TRBD1; CDR3aa: CASSRDRGGETQYF; CDR3nt: TGTGCCAGCAGCCGGGACAGGGGAGGGGAGACCCAGTACTTC
v_gene: TRBV6-5; abundance: -; j_gene: TRBJ1-2; d_gene: TRBD1; CDR3aa: CASSLGQGLVYGYTF; CDR3nt: TGTGCCAGCAGTCTGGGACAGGGGCTAGTTTATGGCTACACCTTC
v_gene: TRBV2; abundance: once; j_gene: TRBJ2-3; d_gene: TRBD2; CDR3aa: CASSELAGGVDTQYF; CDR3nt: TGTGCCAGCAGTGAACTAGCGGGAGGAGTAGATACGCAGTATTTT
v_gene: TRBV11-2; abundance: once; j_gene: TRBJ2-3; d_gene: -; CDR3aa: CAIRGQGTDTQYF; CDR3nt: TGTGCCATTCGTGGGCAGGGCACAGATACGCAGTATTTT
v_gene: TRBV7-9; abundance: -; j_gene: TRBJ2-7; d_gene: TRBD1; CDR3aa: CASSFPGQKYEQYF; CDR3nt: TGTGCCAGCAGCTTCCCGGGACAGAAATACGAGCAGTACTTC
v_gene: TRBV5-1; abundance: -; j_gene: TRBJ2-5; d_gene: TRBD2; CDR3aa: CASSLQGPGGRETQYF; CDR3nt: TGCGCCAGCAGCTTGCAGGGCCCAGGCGGGAGAGAGACCCAGTACTTC
v_gene: TRBV2; abundance: -; j_gene: TRBJ1-2; d_gene: TRBD1; CDR3aa: CASSGPGQGYGYTF; CDR3nt: TGTGCCAGCAGTGGCCCGGGACAGGGCTATGGCTACACCTTC
v_gene: TRBV18; abundance: -; j_gene: TRBJ1-5; d_gene: -; CDR3aa: CASSPPGSPGWPQHF; CDR3nt: TGTGCCAGCTCACCCCCAGGGAGTCCCGGGTGGCCCCAGCATTTT
v_gene: TRBV5-6; abundance: -; j_gene: TRBJ2-1; d_gene: TRBD2; CDR3aa: CASSLGTSGRQFF; CDR3nt: TGTGCCAGCAGCTTGGGGACTAGCGGGAGGCAGTTCTTC
v_gene: TRBV5-1; abundance: -; j_gene: TRBJ1-1; d_gene: -; CDR3aa: CASSAAMNTEAFF; CDR3nt: TGCGCCAGCAGTGCAGCCATGAACACTGAAGCTTTCTTT
v_gene: TRBV11-2; abundance: -; j_gene: TRBJ1-4; d_gene: TRBD1; CDR3aa: CASSQWGQGNEKLFF; CDR3nt: TGTGCCAGCAGCCAGTGGGGACAGGGTAATGAAAAACTGTTTTTT